Listed here are 20 T cell receptor beta chains from one sample, sequenced in a study of T cells in Graves' hyperthyroidism and ophthalmopathy. The TCR beta CDR3 regions underwent amplification using RNA transcripts as the source. The TCR CDR3 first-round RT-PCR relied on the HTBI primer set. MiXCR, applied by TCRdb to the multiplex PCR reads, yields one record per CDR3 protein. This table holds just under 750,000 distinct CDR3 sequences, around 40% found once. The sequenced material came from blood. The receptors come from a middle-aged woman with Graves' hyperthyroidism.

This clonotype was seen only a few times. This chain joins TRBV7-2 and TRBJ2-5; D may be TRBD1 (6 bases). The CDR3 covers 15 residues. From germline, CDR1 is SGHTA and CDR2 FQGNSA. Between the trimmed V and J ends, which lost 6 bases and 1 base, there was a span of 15 bases. For the CDR3, the DNA is TGTGCCAGCAGTTATAGGACAGACCTCCAAGAGACCCAGTACTTC. It yields the protein CASSYRTDLQETQYF. Full variable domain (missing parts from reference TRBV7-2 and TRBJ2-5): GAGVSQSPSNKVTEKGKDVELRCDPISGHTALYWYRQSLGQGLEFLIYFQGNSAPDKSGLPSDRFSAERTGGSVSTLTIQRTQQEDSAVYLCASSYRTDLQETQYFGPGTRLLVL.

J is TRBJ1-2 and V is TRBV6-5; unclear D gene. This CDR3 has 16 residues. Germline V lookup: CDR1 MNHEY, CDR2 SVGAGI. Trimming pared 6 bases from V and 0 bases from J, leaving 17 bases between. The CDR3: CASRYPGPLSNYGYTF. The DNA for the CDR3 is TGTGCCAGCAGATATCCAGGACCGCTCTCTAACTATGGCTACACCTTC.

This clonotype occurred many times. The chain is built from TRBV25-1 and TRBJ1-1; D gene unclear. Germline V gene sequence: CDR1 MGHDK, CDR2 SYGVNS. The CDR3 is made up of 14 amino acids. Trimming took 0 bases from V and 6 from J, leaving 11 bases between them. The CDR3 nucleotides are TGTGCCAGCAGTGAATATACCGCGACCGCTGAAGCTTTCTTT. Amino acid sequence: CASSEYTATAEAFF. Supplemented by reference TRBV25-1 and TRBJ1-1, the full variable domain reads EADIYQTPRYLVIGTGKKITLECSQTMGHDKMYWYQQDPGMELHLIHYSYGVNSTEKGDLSSESTVSRIRTEHFPLTLESARPSHTSQYLCASSEYTATAEAFFGQGTRLTVV.

This clonotype has ten or more counts. The chain employs TRBV4-2 and TRBJ2-6; D not resolved. V was cut by 0 bases and J by 4 bases, with 10 bases left in between. The CDR3 totals 16 residues. Germline V lookup: CDR1 LGHNA, CDR2 YNFKEQ. The CDR3 loop reads CASSQDSTTGANVLTF. As DNA, the CDR3 is TGTGCCAGCAGCCAAGATTCCACGACCGGGGCCAACGTCCTGACTTTC.

Note on this clonotype: This sequence may be a read error, since a much larger clone differs from it by one base. This sequence joins TRBV10-3 and TRBJ1-2, with D possibly TRBD1 on 5 matching bases. The CDR3 has 15 residues. The germline gives CDR1 ENHRY, CDR2 SYGVKD. The CDR3 sequence is CASSPSGQGSYGYTF. The CDR3 bases are TGTGCCAGCAGTCCCAGTGGGCAGGGATCCTATGGCTACACCTTC.

This clonotype occurred once. Given a much more abundant clone one base away, this may be a read error. V is TRBV10-2 and J is TRBJ1-1; the D is unclear. This CDR3 is built from 15 residues. Germline values: CDR1 WSHSY, CDR2 SAAADI. The CDR3 is CACSSPDHSNTEAFF. CDR3 bases: TGTGCCTGCAGCTCCCCAGACCACTCGAACACTGAAGCTTTCTTT.

This sequence joins TRBV12-3 or TRBV12-4 and TRBJ2-5; 8 bases map to TRBD1. The end of the DNA fits TRBJ2-3 better, so the J call may be wrong. The CDR3 has 12 amino acids. The CDR3 DNA reads as TGTGCCAGCAGTCAACAGGGGGGCACGCAGTATTTT. This gives the protein CASSQQGGTQYF.

This chain links TRBV7-2 with TRBJ1-2; TRBD1 might be the D (6 bases). The germline V gene has CDR1 SGHTA and CDR2 FQGNSA. This CDR3 comprises 13 residues. V lost 7 bases, J lost 7 bases, and 16 bases lay in between. CDR3 protein: CASIQTGASGYTF. For the CDR3, the DNA is TGTGCCAGCATTCAGACAGGTGCGAGTGGCTACACCTTC. Filled out from reference TRBV7-2 and TRBJ1-2, the complete variable domain reads GAGVSQSPSNKVTEKGKDVELRCDPISGHTALYWYRQSLGQGLEFLIYFQGNSAPDKSGLPSDRFSAERTGGSVSTLTIQRTQQEDSAVYLCASIQTGASGYTFGSGTRLTVV.

CDR3 nucleotide sequence: TGCAGTGCTAGATACCCAGCGGGAGCGACCGGGGAGCTGTTTTTT. Protein: CSARYPAGATGELFF. This chain links TRBV20-1 with TRBJ2-2, with TRBD2 identical over 8 bases. Germline V lookup: CDR1 DFQATT, CDR2 SNEGSKA (reference sequence). The CDR3 extends over 15 amino acids. J was trimmed by 5 bases and V by 2 bases; bases with no gene match: 7.

The chain couples TRBV10-3 to TRBJ1-6, with D uncertain. CDR1 is ENHRY and CDR2 is SYGVKD in the germline V gene. Trimming pared 6 bases from V and 6 bases from J, leaving 12 bases between. The CDR3 is made up of 14 amino acids. CDR3 amino acids: CAISGPSLNSPLHF. For the CDR3, the DNA is TGTGCCATCAGCGGGCCCTCCCTTAATTCACCCCTCCACTTT.

This clonotype came up a few times. The rearrangement uses TRBV12-3 or TRBV12-4 and TRBJ2-7; D gene unclear. This CDR3 has 13 residues. V was trimmed by 3 bases and J by 6 bases, leaving 12 bases between them. For the CDR3, the DNA is TGTGCCAGCAGTTTGTGGCAGCTACGCGAGCAGTACTTC. Amino acids: CASSLWQLREQYF.

This clonotype occurred many times. This chain connects TRBV12-3 or TRBV12-4 to TRBJ1-2, with D unresolved. Trimming shortened V by 3 bases and J by 3 bases, and 8 bases separated the two germline ends. The CDR3 has 13 amino acids. CDR3 nucleotide sequence: TGTGCCAGCAGTTTCGCGGCAGACTATGGCTACACCTTC. Translated: CASSFAADYGYTF.

This clonotype came up many times. The chain couples TRBV29-1 to TRBJ2-2; TRBD1 agrees at 7 bases. V shed 6 bases, J shed 0 bases, and the junction held 7 bases outside the gene matches. Germline V gene lookup returns CDR1 SQVTM and CDR2 ANQGSEA. The CDR3 is made up of 15 amino acids. CDR3 sequence (DNA): TGCAGCGTCCGCCGGGACAGTGCGAACACCGGGGAGCTGTTTTTT. Its translation is CSVRRDSANTGELFF.

Many counts were recorded for this clonotype. V is TRBV12-3 or TRBV12-4 and J is TRBJ1-1; D not resolved. With 3 bases removed from V and 7 bases from J, the gap between germline ends came to 15 bases. CDR3 size: 14 residues. The chain's CDR3 is CASSLVAANLEAFF. CDR3 coding DNA: TGTGCCAGCAGTTTGGTGGCAGCAAATCTTGAAGCTTTCTTT.

This clonotype was observed at least ten times. The V and J genes are TRBV20-1 and TRBJ1-5, with 8 bases that match TRBD1. The V and J ends lost 4 bases and 4 bases, in that order; junction bases with no gene match: 3. The germline gives CDR1 DFQATT, CDR2 SNEGSKA (reference sequence). This CDR3 comprises 13 residues. The CDR3 sequence is CSANRQGNQPQHF. CDR3 in DNA: TGCAGTGCTAATAGACAGGGGAATCAGCCCCAGCATTTT.

In the case of this clonotype: No conserved phenylalanine or tryptophan is present at the end of the CDR3, so a read error is the likely explanation. The chain carries TRBV5-1 and TRBJ2-5; D is ambiguous. The germline gives CDR1 SGHRS, CDR2 YFSETQ. The length of the CDR3 is 14 residues. Deletions cut 4 bases from V and 5 bases from J, with 15 bases between. The DNA for the CDR3 is TGCGCCAGCAGCCCCAGGTGGGCGCAGGAGACCCAGTACCTC. The encoded protein is CASSPRWAQETQYL.

This clonotype was seen repeatedly, ten times or more. The chain couples TRBV25-1 to TRBJ2-6; D perhaps matches TRBD2 (6 bases). Germline CDR1 MGHDK, CDR2 SYGVNS. The V and J ends lost 7 bases and 0 bases respectively, with 7 bases between them. This CDR3 spans 14 amino acids. CDR3 protein: CASTEGSGANVLTF. DNA of the CDR3: TGTGCCAGCACGGAGGGCTCTGGGGCCAACGTCCTGACTTTC.

This chain joins TRBV5-3 and TRBJ1-4; 7 bases map to TRBD1. Being an ORF, TRBV5-3 has a function that is uncertain. J gave up 5 bases and V 8 bases, and 12 bases lay outside the gene matches. The CDR3 covers 15 residues. The CDR3 DNA reads TGTGCCAGCAGTGCGGGGACAGACTTGAATGAAAAACTGTTTTTT. Translation gives CASSAGTDLNEKLFF.

CDR3 amino acids: CASSQVDQGLTEAFF. DNA for the CDR3: TGCGCCAGCAGCCAAGTAGATCAGGGCCTAACTGAAGCTTTCTTT. The chain employs TRBV4-3 and TRBJ1-1, with a possible D match to TRBD1 (5 bases). The CDR3 sequence is 15 residues long. V shed 1 base and J shed 5 bases, with 14 bases lying between them. Germline V gene data show CDR1 as LGHNA and CDR2 as YSLEER.

This chain joins TRBV6-1 and TRBJ2-7; D is unclear. Germline lookup yields CDR1 MNHNS and CDR2 SASEGT. The germline V and J ends were trimmed by 4 bases and 3 bases, with 22 bases remaining between them. The length of the CDR3 is 17 residues. This chain's CDR3 is CASSVTPQGLMSYEQYF. The CDR3 coding sequence is TGTGCCAGCAGTGTAACTCCACAAGGTTTGATGAGCTACGAGCAGTACTTC.